This TCR beta chain was profiled in a study of PD-1 blockade in classical Hodgkin lymphoma. After autologous stem cell transplantation all patients relapsed, and prior brentuximab vedotin exposure differed between cohorts. CDR1 and CDR2 from the germline V gene are MNHNS and SASEGT. V shed 6 bases and J 3 bases; nucleotides not matched to a gene: 6. The CDR3 runs 15 residues. Libraries were prepared by immunoSEQ multiplex PCR; TCRdb keeps only in-frame clonotypes and omits some of them. The table has fewer than 30,000 clones, 70% to 90% seen once. The rearrangement joins TRBV6-1 to TRBJ2-1, with 9 nucleotides matching TRBD2. This TCR came from a human donor with classical Hodgkin lymphoma. The sample in question was peripheral blood mononuclear cells (PBMCs), obtained before the second cycle of nivolumab. CDR3 sequence: CASRQAGGVYNEQFF. CDR3 in DNA: TGTGCCAGCAGACAAGCGGGAGGAGTCTACAATGAGCAGTTCTTC.